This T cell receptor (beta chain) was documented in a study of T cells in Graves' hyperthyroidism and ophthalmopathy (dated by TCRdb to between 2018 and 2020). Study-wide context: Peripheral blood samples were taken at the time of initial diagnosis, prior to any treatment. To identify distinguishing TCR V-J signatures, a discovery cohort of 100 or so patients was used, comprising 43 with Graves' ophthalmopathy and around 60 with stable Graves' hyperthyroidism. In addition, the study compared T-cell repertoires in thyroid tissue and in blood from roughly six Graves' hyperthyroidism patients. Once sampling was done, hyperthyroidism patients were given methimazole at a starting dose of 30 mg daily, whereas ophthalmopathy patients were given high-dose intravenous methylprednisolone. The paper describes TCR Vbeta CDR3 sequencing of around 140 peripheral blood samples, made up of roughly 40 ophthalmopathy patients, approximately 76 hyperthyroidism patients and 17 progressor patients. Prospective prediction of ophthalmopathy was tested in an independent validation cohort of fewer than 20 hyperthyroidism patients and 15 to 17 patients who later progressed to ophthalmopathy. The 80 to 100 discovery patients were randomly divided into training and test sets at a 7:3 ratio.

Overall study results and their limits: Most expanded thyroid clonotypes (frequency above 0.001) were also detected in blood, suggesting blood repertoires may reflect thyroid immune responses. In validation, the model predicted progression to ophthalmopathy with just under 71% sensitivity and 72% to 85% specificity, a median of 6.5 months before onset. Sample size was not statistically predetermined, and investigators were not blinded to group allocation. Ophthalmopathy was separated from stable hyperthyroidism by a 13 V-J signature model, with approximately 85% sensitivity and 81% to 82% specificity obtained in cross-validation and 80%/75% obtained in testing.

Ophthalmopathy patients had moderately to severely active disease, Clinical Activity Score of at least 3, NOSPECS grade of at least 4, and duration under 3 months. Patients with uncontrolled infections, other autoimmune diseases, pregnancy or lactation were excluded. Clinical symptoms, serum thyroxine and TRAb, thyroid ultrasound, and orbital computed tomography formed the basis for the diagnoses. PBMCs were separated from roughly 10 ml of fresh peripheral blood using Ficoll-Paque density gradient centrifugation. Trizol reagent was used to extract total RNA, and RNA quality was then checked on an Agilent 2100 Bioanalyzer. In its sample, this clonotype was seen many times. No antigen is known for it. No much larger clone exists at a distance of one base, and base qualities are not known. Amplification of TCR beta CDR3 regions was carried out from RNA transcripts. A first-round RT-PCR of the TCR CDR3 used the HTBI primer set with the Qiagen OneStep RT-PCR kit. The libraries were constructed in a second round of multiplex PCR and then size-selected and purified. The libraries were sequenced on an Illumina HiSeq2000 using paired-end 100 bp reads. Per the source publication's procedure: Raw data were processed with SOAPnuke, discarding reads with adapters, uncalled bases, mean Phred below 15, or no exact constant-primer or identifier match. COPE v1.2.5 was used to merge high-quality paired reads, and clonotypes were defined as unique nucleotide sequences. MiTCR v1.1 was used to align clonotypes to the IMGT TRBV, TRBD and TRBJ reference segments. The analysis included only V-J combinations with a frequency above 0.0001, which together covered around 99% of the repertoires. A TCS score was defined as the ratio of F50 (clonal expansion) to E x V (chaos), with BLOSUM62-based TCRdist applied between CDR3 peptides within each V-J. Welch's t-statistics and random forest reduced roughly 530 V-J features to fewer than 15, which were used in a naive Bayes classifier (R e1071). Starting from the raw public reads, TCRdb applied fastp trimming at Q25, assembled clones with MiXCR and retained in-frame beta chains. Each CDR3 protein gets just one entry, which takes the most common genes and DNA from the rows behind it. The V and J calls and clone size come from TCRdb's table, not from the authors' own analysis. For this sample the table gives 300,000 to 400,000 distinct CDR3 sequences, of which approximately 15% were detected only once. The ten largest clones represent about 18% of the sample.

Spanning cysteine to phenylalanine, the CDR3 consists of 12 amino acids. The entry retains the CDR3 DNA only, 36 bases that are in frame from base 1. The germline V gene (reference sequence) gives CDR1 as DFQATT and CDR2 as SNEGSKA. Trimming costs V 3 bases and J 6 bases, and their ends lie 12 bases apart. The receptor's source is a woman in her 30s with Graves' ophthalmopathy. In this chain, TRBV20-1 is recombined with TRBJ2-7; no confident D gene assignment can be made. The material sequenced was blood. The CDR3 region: CSASIPRVEQYF. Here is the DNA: TGCAGTGCTAGCATTCCCCGGGTCGAGCAGTACTTC.